These 31 T cell receptor beta chains were all obtained from the same sample, sequenced in a study of cytomegalovirus exposure and HLA in healthy donors. A multiplex PCR was run with 60 Vbeta primers and 13 Jbeta primers. Some clones are missing from TCRdb's copy, which holds only in-frame ones; the method was immunoSEQ multiplex PCR. The sample records more than 95,000 clones, roughly 66% being singletons. What was sequenced was PBMCs. The receptors derive from a woman between 45 and 65 years old in good health and CMV-seronegative.

This rearrangement joins TRBV18 to TRBJ2-3; no reliable D call. The CDR3 contains 11 residues. CDR1 KGHSH and CDR2 LQKENI come from the germline V gene. Trimming took 3 bases from V and 7 from J, leaving 5 bases between them. DNA of the CDR3: TGTGCCAGCTCACCGGAGAATACGCAGTATTTT. Translation gives CASSPENTQYF.

This chain joins TRBV9 and TRBJ1-5, with TRBD1 matching over 8 bases. This CDR3 has 15 residues. V lost 3 bases to trimming and J lost 5 bases; unmatched junction nucleotides: 7. Per the germline V gene, CDR1 is SGDLS and CDR2 is YYNGEE. For the CDR3, the DNA is TGTGCCAGCAGCGAATCCGGGACAGGTTATCAGCCCCAGCATTTT. Translated, it gives CASSESGTGYQPQHF.

This chain joins TRBV6-4 and TRBJ1-6, with TRBD1 as a possible D gene (5 bases). This CDR3 is built from 14 residues. Trimming pared 4 bases from V and 6 bases from J, leaving 10 bases between. Germline CDR1 and CDR2: MRHNA and SNTAGT. CDR3 protein: CASSVGGGNSPLHF. Here the CDR3 DNA reads TGTGCCAGCAGTGTGGGGGGAGGTAATTCACCCCTCCACTTT.

The gene calls are TRBV27 and TRBJ2-7; D ambiguous. This CDR3 has 12 amino acids. V dropped 8 bases and J dropped 3 bases, with 11 bases sitting between them. Germline values: CDR1 MNHEY, CDR2 SMNVEV (reference sequence). The CDR3 protein is CASGVKIYEQYF. Written as DNA, the CDR3 is TGTGCCAGCGGAGTGAAGATCTACGAGCAGTACTTC.

The chain uses TRBV5-6 and TRBJ1-1; D call uncertain. This CDR3 is 13 amino acids long. Germline V gene lookup returns CDR1 SGHDT and CDR2 YYEEEE. Trimming removed 2 bases at V and 6 bases at J, with 11 bases between. The CDR3 bases are TGTGCCAGCAGCTTAAGAACTATCTCTGAAGCTTTCTTT. As protein: CASSLRTISEAFF.

V is TRBV4-1 and J is TRBJ2-5; the match to TRBD2 covers 15 bases. The CDR3 contains 17 residues. The V and J ends lost 5 bases and 4 bases, in that order; junction bases with no gene match: 8. The germline V gene encodes CDR1 MGHRA and CDR2 YSYEKL. In DNA, the CDR3 is TGCGCCAGCAGCTATGGACTAGCGGGAGGGAGGGCAGAGACCCAGTACTTC. It codes for CASSYGLAGGRAETQYF.

This clone was counted a few times. This chain links TRBV6-6 with TRBJ1-5; no clear D gene. V lost 0 bases, J lost 5 bases, and 11 bases lay in between. The CDR3 is 15 residues long. From germline, CDR1 is MNHNY and CDR2 SVGAGI (reference sequence). CDR3 region: CASSYSGFRDQPQHF. DNA of the CDR3: TGTGCCAGCAGTTACTCAGGTTTTCGGGATCAGCCCCAGCATTTT.

The V call is TRBV19, the J call TRBJ1-5; the match to TRBD1 covers 11 bases. The trim removed 8 bases at V and 6 bases at J, leaving 6 bases unmatched. This CDR3 is 14 amino acids long. Germline CDR1 and CDR2: LNHDA and SQIVND (reference sequence). The CDR3 region is CASCGTGGSQPQHF. The CDR3 coding sequence is TGTGCCAGTTGCGGGACAGGGGGAAGTCAGCCCCAGCATTTT.

V and J are TRBV7-2 and TRBJ2-5; tentatively, D is TRBD2 (6 bases). This CDR3 spans 13 amino acids. The V end was cut by 5 bases, the J end by 5 bases, with 12 bases between. Per the germline V gene, CDR1 is SGHTA and CDR2 is FQGNSA. The CDR3 loop is CASSPPGVETQYF. The DNA for the CDR3 is TGTGCCAGCAGCCCCCCGGGGGTTGAGACCCAGTACTTC.

The CDR3 protein is CASSLFSPPGTEAFF. The CDR3, as DNA: TGTGCCAGCAGTTTATTTTCACCTCCGGGTACTGAAGCTTTCTTT. This chain uses TRBV28 with TRBJ1-1, with D hard to call. With 1 base removed from V and 5 bases from J, the gap between germline ends came to 14 bases. The V gene's germline CDR1 is MDHEN and CDR2 SYDVKM. The CDR3 length is 15 residues.

The sample holds one count of this clone. The chain employs TRBV7-2 and TRBJ2-3, with D tentatively TRBD2 (7 bases). CDR3 size: 16 residues. With 1 base removed from V and 4 bases from J, the gap between germline ends came to 15 bases. In germline, CDR1 is SGHTA, CDR2 FQGNSA. CDR3 nucleotides: TGTGCCAGCAGCTTAGTAGGTGGGGGGGCCCCAGATACGCAGTATTTT. Protein sequence: CASSLVGGGAPDTQYF.

This clone has just a few counts. The chain recombines TRBV7-6 with TRBJ2-7, with 10 nucleotides matching TRBD2. CDR1 and CDR2 from the germline V gene are SGHVS and FNYEAQ. This CDR3 contains 19 residues. V shed 1 base and J 0 bases; nucleotides not matched to a gene: 12. The CDR3 is CASSLVAEGLAAASYEQYF. In DNA, the CDR3 is TGTGCCAGCAGCTTAGTTGCAGAAGGACTAGCGGCAGCCTCCTACGAGCAGTACTTC.

The chain carries TRBV30 and TRBJ1-2; D might be TRBD1 (6 bases). In germline, CDR1 is GTSNPN, CDR2 SVGIG (reference sequence). Trimming took 3 bases from V and 5 from J, leaving 16 bases between them. CDR3 length: 14 amino acids. The CDR3 here is CAWRHTPRGYGYTF. For the CDR3, the DNA is TGTGCCTGGAGACATACCCCCAGGGGATATGGCTACACCTTC.

The chain uses TRBV13 and TRBJ2-7, with 8 bases lining up with TRBD2. Looked up from germline, CDR1 is PRHDT and CDR2 is FYEKMQ (reference sequence). V dropped 1 base and J dropped 2; count of bases not matched to a gene: 1. The CDR3 contains 14 residues. The CDR3 DNA follows: TGTGCCAGCAGCTTAGTGGGACTAGCCTACGAGCAGTACTTC. It is translated as CASSLVGLAYEQYF.

The rearrangement uses TRBV28 and TRBJ1-2, with TRBD1 matching 8 bases. Unmatched junction bases numbered 6, after V lost 5 bases and J lost 1 base. This CDR3 has 15 amino acids. The germline gives CDR1 MDHEN, CDR2 SYDVKM. CDR3 residues: CASSHQGADNYGYTF. CDR3 in DNA: TGTGCCAGCAGTCATCAGGGGGCGGATAACTATGGCTACACCTTC.

The genes are TRBV2 and TRBJ1-2, with TRBD1 identical over 9 bases. With V trimmed by 3 bases and J by 6 bases, 5 bases remained unmatched. CDR3 length: 14 amino acids. The V gene's germline CDR1 is SNHLY and CDR2 FYNNEI. In DNA form, the CDR3 reads TGTGCCAGCAGTGAGGGACAGGGCACAAATGGCTACACCTTC. This encodes CASSEGQGTNGYTF.

This sequence joins TRBV4-1 and TRBJ2-1; D perhaps matches TRBD2 (6 bases). Germline lookup yields CDR1 MGHRA and CDR2 YSYEKL. V was pared by 4 bases and J by 5 bases, with 15 bases between. This CDR3 has 15 residues. Here the CDR3 reads CASSRRGIPNNEQFF. DNA of the CDR3: TGCGCCAGCAGCCGGCGGGGTATCCCAAACAATGAGCAGTTCTTC.

The genes are TRBV5-1 and TRBJ2-2; 8 bases are shared with TRBD2. J was trimmed by 3 bases and V by 6 bases; bases with no gene match: 7. Looked up from germline, CDR1 is SGHRS and CDR2 is YFSETQ. The CDR3 covers 15 residues. This CDR3 is CASTSRAGDTGELFF. The CDR3, as DNA: TGCGCCAGCACATCACGAGCGGGGGACACCGGGGAGCTGTTTTTT.

In this sample, this clone turned up a few times. The chain combines TRBV10-3 with TRBJ2-2; 13 nucleotides align to TRBD2. The trim removed 5 bases at V and 1 base at J, leaving 10 bases unmatched. Germline CDR1 reads ENHRY; CDR2 reads SYGVKD. The CDR3 sequence is 19 residues long. CDR3 bases: TGTGCCATCAGTCCGAGTCTCGGGACTAGCGGGGAGAACACCGGGGAGCTGTTTTTT. Protein product: CAISPSLGTSGENTGELFF.

This rearrangement joins TRBV6-4 to TRBJ1-1; D not certain. Trimming shortened V by 0 bases and J by 4 bases, and 12 bases separated the two germline ends. This CDR3 spans 15 amino acids. Per the germline V gene, CDR1 is MRHNA and CDR2 is SNTAGT. The CDR3 DNA sequence: TGTGCCAGCAGTGACTCGGAGGAAGGGAGCACTGAAGCTTTCTTT. Encoded protein: CASSDSEEGSTEAFF.

The V gene is TRBV6-1, the J gene TRBJ1-5; 8 nucleotides align to TRBD1. J gave up 6 bases and V 4 bases, and 14 bases lay outside the gene matches. CDR1 is MNHNS, CDR2 SASEGT, per germline. This CDR3 has 17 residues. The CDR3 protein is CASSGFYGQGDSQPQHF. CDR3 nucleotides: TGTGCCAGCAGTGGTTTTTACGGACAGGGTGATAGTCAGCCCCAGCATTTT.

This clone was seen once. The rearrangement links TRBV30 to TRBJ2-5; TRBD2 agrees at 12 bases. With 2 bases clipped from V and 3 bases from J, the junction kept 1 base outside the gene matches. Germline CDR1 is GTSNPN and CDR2 is SVGIG (reference sequence). The CDR3 contains 14 residues. In nucleotides, the CDR3 is TGTGCCTGGAGTCTAGCGGGGGGGAAAGAGACCCAGTACTTC. It is translated as CAWSLAGGKETQYF. Together with reference TRBV30 and TRBJ2-5, the CDR3 gives the full variable domain: SQTIHQWPATLVQPVGSPLSLECTVEGTSNPNLYWYRQAAGRGLQLLFYSVGIGQISSEVPQNLSASRPQDRQFILSSKKLLLSDSGFYLCAWSLAGGKETQYFGPGTRLLVL.

V usage is TRBV4-3 and J usage is TRBJ2-6; 8 bases match TRBD1. CDR3 length: 16 amino acids. The ends lost 4 bases at V and 4 bases at J; junction bases unmatched: 6. Germline CDR1 LGHNA, CDR2 YSLEER. The CDR3 protein is CASSRETGDGANVLTF. For the CDR3, the DNA is TGCGCCAGCAGCCGAGAGACAGGGGACGGGGCCAACGTCCTGACTTTC.

This clone came up once. The sample carries other DNA sequences with the same CDR3. This chain links TRBV5-6 with TRBJ2-7, with 9 positions matching TRBD1. Germline values: CDR1 SGHDT, CDR2 YYEEEE. The CDR3 contains 15 residues. The J segment lost 5 bases and the V segment lost 4 bases, leaving 10 bases of the junction unmatched. For the CDR3, the DNA is TGTGCCAGCAGCCAATCCCCTGGGACAGGGAACGAGCAGTACTTC. Amino acids: CASSQSPGTGNEQYF.

The table lists this clone with a few counts. V usage is TRBV5-4 and J usage is TRBJ2-1, with 9 bases fitting TRBD2. Germline CDR1 reads SGHNT; CDR2 reads YYREEE (reference sequence). Unmatched junction bases numbered 10, after V lost 4 bases and J lost 2 bases. This CDR3 is 17 amino acids long. The CDR3 nucleotides are TGTGCCAGCAGCCCAAAAGCATCTAGCGGGGCCTACAATGAGCAGTTCTTC. Residues: CASSPKASSGAYNEQFF.

The chain is built from TRBV7-2 and TRBJ1-1; 9 nucleotides agree with TRBD1. This CDR3 is 12 amino acids long. Germline CDR1 is SGHTA and CDR2 is FQGNSA. The J segment lost 12 bases and the V segment lost 5 bases, leaving 7 bases of the junction unmatched. CDR3 DNA: TGTGCCAGCAGCCTGGACAGGGGTTGGCCTTTCTTT. Its translation is CASSLDRGWPFF.

This clone was seen just once. V usage is TRBV4-3 and J usage is TRBJ2-1; 8 bases line up with TRBD2. Germline lookup yields CDR1 LGHNA and CDR2 YSLEER. This CDR3 contains 17 residues. The junction had 5 bases not matched to a gene; V was cut back by 1 base and J by 0 bases. CDR3 sequence (DNA): TGCGCCAGCAGCCAAGGAGCGGGAGATGACTCCTACAATGAGCAGTTCTTC. Encoded protein: CASSQGAGDDSYNEQFF.

The V and J genes are TRBV5-1 and TRBJ1-3, with D uncertain. CDR1 and CDR2 (germline): SGHRS, YFSETQ. The CDR3 extends over 19 amino acids. The V gene lost 0 bases and the J gene lost 1 base, with 20 bases spanning the gap. The CDR3 is CASSLEQPYLDPSGNTIYF. For the CDR3, the DNA is TGCGCCAGCAGCTTGGAACAGCCTTATTTGGATCCTTCTGGAAACACCATATATTTT.

The chain links TRBV27 to TRBJ2-7; 10 nucleotides match TRBD1. V shed 6 bases and J 4 bases; nucleotides not matched to a gene: 9. Germline V gene lookup returns CDR1 MNHEY and CDR2 SMNVEV (reference sequence). The CDR3 consists of 15 residues. The CDR3: CASSSHRDRGYEQYF. The CDR3 region has the DNA TGTGCCAGCAGCTCCCACCGGGACAGGGGTTACGAGCAGTACTTC.

The rearrangement uses TRBV7-2 and TRBJ2-3; D possibly corresponds to TRBD1 (5 bases). The V and J ends lost 5 bases and 1 base respectively, with 10 bases between them. Germline loops: CDR1 SGHTA, CDR2 FQGNSA. The CDR3 sequence is 14 residues long. DNA of the CDR3: TGTGCCAGCAGCCCTCTAGGGGGCACAGATACGCAGTATTTT. Its translation is CASSPLGGTDTQYF.

V usage is TRBV5-4 and J usage is TRBJ1-1; D gene unclear. This CDR3 comprises 15 residues. Germline V lookup: CDR1 SGHNT, CDR2 YYREEE (reference sequence). V was cut by 0 bases and J by 3 bases, with 12 bases left in between. The CDR3 region is CASSLAGSQHTEAFF. The CDR3 nucleotides are TGTGCCAGCAGCTTGGCGGGGTCTCAGCACACTGAAGCTTTCTTT.